The rows below give T cell receptor beta chains drawn from one sample of a study of blood T cell repertoires in COVID-19. Sequencing was performed with immunoSEQ multiplex PCR; in TCRdb, only in-frame clones are kept and a portion is missing. The table lists 150,000 to 200,000 clones, about 85% of them singletons. Sequences were obtained from peripheral blood. The source of these receptors is a woman in her 70s with COVID-19, enrolled during active disease. Each CDR3 is given with its conserved first and last residue. Each record gives: V gene, clone size, J gene, D gene, CDR3 protein, CDR3 DNA. The D gene is left open where the match is weak. Where a row states a size, it is once, few, many or the class of an expanded clone; other rows omit it.

>TRBV28|.|TRBJ1-2|TRBD1
CASSLTTGVGPNYGYTF
TGTGCCAGCAGTTTAACGACAGGGGTGGGGCCTAACTATGGCTACACCTTC
>TRBV15|.|TRBJ1-3|.
CATSRDFSLGNTIYF
TGTGCCACCAGCAGAGATTTCTCCCTCGGAAACACCATATATTTT
>TRBV2|.|TRBJ1-6|.
CASSFRTSDNSPLHF
TGTGCCAGCAGTTTTAGGACTTCGGATAATTCACCCCTCCACTTT
>TRBV7-7|.|TRBJ1-3|.
CASSLGGPGNTIYF
TGTGCTAGCAGCTTAGGAGGGCCTGGAAACACCATATATTTT
>TRBV21-1|.|TRBJ2-4|.
CASSLSSGVEAKNIQYF
TGTGCCAGCAGCTTATCTAGCGGGGTGGAGGCCAAAAACATTCAGTACTTC
>TRBV5-6|.|TRBJ2-5|TRBD2
CASSLGASGRYQETQYF
TGTGCCAGCAGCTTGGGGGCTAGCGGGAGGTACCAAGAGACCCAGTACTTC
>TRBV29-1|.|TRBJ1-1|TRBD1
CSVQQGAGVTEAFF
TGCAGCGTTCAACAGGGGGCGGGAGTAACTGAAGCTTTCTTT
>TRBV5-6|.|TRBJ2-3|TRBD1
CASLDRGGADTQYF
TGTGCCAGCTTGGACAGGGGAGGGGCAGATACGCAGTATTTT
>TRBV6-1|.|TRBJ1-1|.
CASSELRGNTEAFF
TGTGCCAGCAGTGAACTAAGGGGAAACACTGAAGCTTTCTTT
>TRBV28|.|TRBJ1-3|.
CASASGTIGNTIYF
TGTGCCAGTGCAAGCGGTACCATCGGAAACACCATATATTTT
>TRBV9|once|TRBJ1-3|.
CASSARRGQPGNTIYF
TGTGCCAGCAGCGCCCGGCGTGGGCAGCCTGGAAACACCATATATTTT
>TRBV6-6|.|TRBJ1-6|.
CASGQGNSPLHF
TGTGCCAGCGGGCAGGGAAATTCACCCCTCCACTTT
>TRBV2|.|TRBJ2-6|.
CASSPSRNSGANVLTF
TGTGCCAGCAGCCCCAGTCGTAACTCTGGGGCCAACGTCCTGACTTTC
>TRBV6-5|few|TRBJ1-4|TRBD1
CASRDTGGSEKLFF
TGTGCCAGCAGGGATACAGGGGGCAGTGAAAAACTGTTTTTT
>TRBV29-1|.|TRBJ2-7|.
CSVRDSRSNEQYF
TGCAGCGTCCGGGACTCCCGTTCGAACGAGCAGTACTTC
>TRBV3-1/TRBV3-2|.|TRBJ1-5|.
CASSHGQGHQPQHF
TGTGCCAGCAGCCACGGGCAGGGGCATCAGCCCCAGCATTTT
>TRBV27|.|TRBJ1-1|TRBD1
CASRFQGAFRNTEAFF
TGTGCCAGCCGATTTCAGGGGGCGTTCAGGAACACTGAAGCTTTCTTT
>TRBV18|.|TRBJ1-3|.
CASSPEGNTIYF
TGTGCCAGCTCACCAGAGGGAAACACCATATATTTT
>TRBV30|few|TRBJ1-5|.
CAWSVGGANQPQHF
TGTGCCTGGAGTGTTGGGGGGGCGAATCAGCCCCAGCATTTT
>TRBV5-1|.|TRBJ1-5|TRBD1
CASSSGTGGTQPQHF
TGCGCCAGCAGTTCTGGGACAGGGGGCACTCAGCCCCAGCATTTT
>TRBV27|.|TRBJ2-7|.
CASSPGQFYEQYF
TGTGCCAGCAGTCCCGGACAGTTCTACGAGCAGTACTTC
>TRBV19|once|TRBJ1-6|.
CASKQNSPLHF
TGTGCCAGTAAACAGAATTCACCCCTCCACTTT
>TRBV14|.|TRBJ2-3|.
CASSPTSTDTQYF
TGTGCCAGCAGCCCTACTAGCACAGATACGCAGTATTTT
>TRBV4-1|.|TRBJ2-1|TRBD2
CASSQDFQTSGIGNEQFF
TGCGCCAGCAGCCAAGATTTTCAGACTAGCGGGATTGGCAATGAGCAGTTCTTC
>TRBV29-1|.|TRBJ1-1|.
CSVEGGRTEAFF
TGCAGCGTTGAAGGGGGGCGGACTGAAGCTTTCTTT
>TRBV7-3|.|TRBJ2-1|TRBD2
CASSFIAGSYNEQFF
TGTGCCAGCAGCTTTATAGCGGGCTCCTACAATGAGCAGTTCTTC
>TRBV30|.|TRBJ1-5|TRBD1
CAWGQGKLGGNQPQHF
TGTGCCTGGGGACAGGGAAAATTGGGCGGCAATCAGCCCCAGCATTTT
>TRBV24-1|.|TRBJ2-1|TRBD2
CATSDPRAGEVHEQFF
TGTGCCACCAGTGACCCTAGAGCGGGAGAGGTCCATGAGCAGTTCTTC
>TRBV28|few|TRBJ2-5|TRBD2
CASSQLGLAVHETQYF
TGTGCCAGCAGTCAATTAGGGCTAGCGGTTCATGAGACCCAGTACTTC
>TRBV7-2|once|TRBJ2-7|.
CASSPSGGEQYF
TGTGCCAGCAGCCCCAGCGGCGGCGAGCAGTACTTC
>TRBV5-1|.|TRBJ1-2|.
CASSFTGGGSAGYTF
TGCGCCAGCAGCTTCACGGGGGGTGGTTCGGCAGGCTACACCTTC
>TRBV28|.|TRBJ2-3|TRBD2
CASSPLAEGELNTQYF
TGTGCCAGCAGCCCCCTAGCGGAGGGCGAATTAAATACGCAGTATTTT
>TRBV3-1/TRBV3-2|.|TRBJ2-5|TRBD1
CASSDRGRETQYF
TGTGCCAGCAGCGACAGGGGTCGGGAGACCCAGTACTTC
>TRBV15|.|TRBJ2-5|.
CATSSRDSGQETQYF
TGTGCCACCAGTTCCCGGGACTCGGGTCAAGAGACCCAGTACTTC
>TRBV11-1|.|TRBJ1-2|.
CASSPQPGGGYTF
TGTGCCAGCAGCCCCCAACCAGGTGGAGGCTACACCTTC
>TRBV24-1|.|TRBJ2-1|TRBD2
CATSDLSGGGYNNEQFF
TGTGCCACCAGTGATTTAAGTGGGGGAGGGTATAACAATGAGCAGTTCTTC
>TRBV9|.|TRBJ1-2|.
CASSVGVSGDYGYTF
TGTGCCAGCAGCGTGGGTGTCTCGGGGGACTATGGCTACACCTTC
>TRBV5-4|.|TRBJ2-1|.
CASSLGDRFYNEQFF
TGTGCCAGCAGCTTGGGTGACAGGTTTTACAATGAGCAGTTCTTC
>TRBV11-2|.|TRBJ2-3|TRBD2
CASSPLMRLAGRTDTQYF
TGTGCCAGCAGCCCCCTGATGAGACTAGCGGGTCGCACAGATACGCAGTATTTT
>TRBV5-4|once|TRBJ2-5|TRBD1
CASSWTGEETQYF
TGTGCCAGCAGCTGGACAGGAGAAGAGACCCAGTACTTC
>TRBV2|once|TRBJ2-3|TRBD2
CASLASGSSGDTQYF
TGTGCCAGCTTGGCTAGCGGGAGTTCGGGAGATACGCAGTATTTT
>TRBV7-2|.|TRBJ1-1|TRBD1
CASSFKSGGQNTEAFF
TGTGCCAGCAGCTTTAAATCAGGGGGACAGAACACTGAAGCTTTCTTT
>TRBV2|few|TRBJ2-3|TRBD1
CASRRGPSTDTQYF
TGTGCCAGCAGGAGGGGGCCTAGCACAGATACGCAGTATTTT